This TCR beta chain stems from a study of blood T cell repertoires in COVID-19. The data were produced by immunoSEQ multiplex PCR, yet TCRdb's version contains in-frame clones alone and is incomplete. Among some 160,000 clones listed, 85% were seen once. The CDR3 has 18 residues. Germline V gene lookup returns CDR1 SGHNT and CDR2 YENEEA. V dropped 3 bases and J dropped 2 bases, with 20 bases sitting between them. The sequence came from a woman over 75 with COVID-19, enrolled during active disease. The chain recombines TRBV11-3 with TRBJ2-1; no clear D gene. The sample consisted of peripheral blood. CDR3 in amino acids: CASSLSFPPRSAYNEQFF. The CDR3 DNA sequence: TGTGCCAGCAGCTTGTCATTCCCCCCCAGATCCGCCTACAATGAGCAGTTCTTC. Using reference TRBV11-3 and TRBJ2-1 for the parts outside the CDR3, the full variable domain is EAGVVQSPRYKIIEKKQPVAFWCNPISGHNTLYWYLQNLGQGPELLIRYENEEAVDDSQLPKDRFSAERLKGVDSTLKIQPAELGDSAVYLCASSLSFPPRSAYNEQFFGPGTRLTVL.